These 31 T cell receptor beta chains share one sample of origin, sequenced in a study of T cell responses to AZD1222 COVID-19 vaccine. Assay used: immunoSEQ multiplex PCR; TCRdb lists only in-frame clones, some missing. The sample lists tens of thousands of clones, about 85% occurring once. Material: peripheral blood, obtained on day 0 of AZD1222 vaccination. These receptors originate from an adult in good health.

This clone was counted between two and nine times. The V call is TRBV10-2, the J call TRBJ1-2; tentatively, D is TRBD1 (6 bases). Germline CDR1 is WSHSY and CDR2 is SAAADI. V was pared by 8 bases and J by 5 bases, with 12 bases between. The CDR3 spans 12 residues. This CDR3 is CASRSGVYGYTF. CDR3 in DNA: TGCGCCAGCCGCTCAGGGGTTTATGGCTACACCTTC.

V is TRBV14 and J is TRBJ1-6; TRBD1 matches at 7 bases. The CDR3 covers 13 residues. Germline loops: CDR1 SGHDN, CDR2 FVKESK. V shed 6 bases and J 5 bases; nucleotides not matched to a gene: 1. The CDR3 DNA follows: TGTGCCAGCAGGGGGACAGATAATTCACCCCTCCACTTT. This translates into CASRGTDNSPLHF.

The rearrangement uses TRBV28 and TRBJ1-2; unclear D gene. Deletions cut 3 bases from V and 1 base from J, with 6 bases between. CDR3 size: 13 residues. The germline V gene encodes CDR1 MDHEN and CDR2 SYDVKM. The CDR3 reads CASSLKGNYGYTF. In nucleotides, the CDR3 is TGTGCCAGCAGTTTGAAGGGTAACTATGGCTACACCTTC.

The CDR3 coding sequence is TGTGCCAGCAGCTTATATGTAGGGAGGAGCACTGAAGCTTTCTTT. It encodes CASSLYVGRSTEAFF. V usage is TRBV7-2 and J usage is TRBJ1-1, with D unresolved. The germline V gene has CDR1 SGHTA and CDR2 FQGNSA. This CDR3 has 15 amino acids. V was clipped by 2 bases and J by 4 bases, with 14 bases between them.

This chain uses TRBV2 with TRBJ1-4; D is undetermined. CDR3 length: 14 residues. CDR1 and CDR2 from the germline V gene are SNHLY and FYNNEI. The V and J ends lost 8 bases and 0 bases respectively, with 10 bases between them. Written as DNA, the CDR3 is TGTGCCAGCGAGAGGGATGCAACTAATGAAAAACTGTTTTTT. It is translated as CASERDATNEKLFF.

V is TRBV19 and J is TRBJ2-5; 7 bases line up with TRBD1. The V gene's germline CDR1 is LNHDA and CDR2 SQIVND (reference sequence). The CDR3 runs to 14 residues. V dropped 4 bases and J dropped 5; count of bases not matched to a gene: 7. The CDR3 DNA sequence: TGTGCCAGTAGTAGATACAGGGGTTGGGAGACCCAGTACTTC. It translates to CASSRYRGWETQYF.

This clone was detected only once. The rearrangement joins TRBV27 to TRBJ2-1; D is uncertain. Germline values: CDR1 MNHEY, CDR2 SMNVEV (reference sequence). This CDR3 has 12 residues. V was clipped by 8 bases and J by 4 bases, with 9 bases between them. CDR3 residues: CASLDGYNEQFF. CDR3 nucleotide sequence: TGTGCCAGCTTAGACGGGTACAATGAGCAGTTCTTC.

This clone was recorded a few times. The genes are TRBV5-1 and TRBJ2-3; 7 bases are shared with TRBD2. The CDR3 covers 14 residues. Germline lookup yields CDR1 SGHRS and CDR2 YFSETQ. V lost 4 bases, J lost 3 bases, and 5 bases stayed unmatched. The CDR3 DNA is TGCGCCAGCAGCGGCGGACTAGGAACAGATACGCAGTATTTT. Amino acid sequence: CASSGGLGTDTQYF.

The rearrangement joins TRBV7-9 to TRBJ1-5, with 7 bases matching TRBD1. Trimming took 5 bases from V and 2 from J; bases not matched to a gene: 6. Germline CDR1 SEHNR, CDR2 FQNEAQ (reference sequence). The CDR3 extends over 15 amino acids. The CDR3 sequence: CASSPTGDGNQPQHF. The CDR3 DNA reads TGTGCCAGCAGCCCCACAGGGGACGGCAATCAGCCCCAGCATTTT.

The rearrangement uses TRBV6-5 and TRBJ2-7; TRBD2 aligns across 8 bases. This CDR3 spans 16 amino acids. Germline trimming cut 0 bases from V and 5 bases from J; bases unmatched to any gene: 9. Germline CDR1 is MNHEY and CDR2 is SVGAGI. CDR3 sequence: CASSYSSAGVGHEQYF. The CDR3, as DNA: TGTGCCAGCAGTTACTCTTCAGCGGGAGTTGGCCACGAGCAGTACTTC.

CDR3 DNA sequence: TGTGCCAGCAGCGTAGGCCACTCCTACGAGCAGTACTTC. As protein: CASSVGHSYEQYF. The genes are TRBV9 and TRBJ2-7; D is unresolved. This CDR3 is 13 amino acids long. The germline V gene has CDR1 SGDLS and CDR2 YYNGEE. V was shortened by 0 bases and J by 0 bases, with 4 bases between the two germline ends.

The CDR3: CASSIPAGGNNEQFF. Here the CDR3 DNA reads TGTGCCAGTAGTATCCCAGCGGGAGGGAACAATGAGCAGTTCTTC. J is TRBJ2-1 and V is TRBV19, with TRBD2 matching over 10 bases. Germline V CDR1 and CDR2: LNHDA, SQIVND (reference sequence). Unmatched junction bases numbered 4, after V lost 3 bases and J lost 5 bases. This CDR3 comprises 15 residues.

This rearrangement joins TRBV10-1 to TRBJ2-2; D not resolved. The CDR3 consists of 13 residues. V lost 4 bases, J lost 4 bases, and 7 bases lay in between. In germline, CDR1 is WNHNN, CDR2 SYGVQD (reference sequence). CDR3 sequence reads: CASSAFSTGELFF. The DNA of the CDR3 is TGCGCCAGCAGTGCGTTTAGCACCGGGGAGCTGTTTTTT.

The chain couples TRBV14 to TRBJ1-2; TRBD1 is a possible D gene (5 bases). V lost 4 bases to trimming and J lost 8 bases, with 14 bases between them. This CDR3 spans 13 amino acids. Germline values: CDR1 SGHDN, CDR2 FVKESK. The CDR3 loop reads CASSPLWGKGYTF. CDR3 sequence (DNA): TGTGCCAGCAGCCCCCTATGGGGGAAGGGCTACACCTTC.

This chain joins TRBV7-9 and TRBJ1-1; 7 nucleotides line up with TRBD1. Trimming at V came to 5 bases and at J to 4 bases, leaving 7 bases not matched to a gene. CDR1 SEHNR and CDR2 FQNEAQ come from the germline V gene (reference sequence). The CDR3 is 14 residues long. In DNA form, the CDR3 reads TGTGCCAGCAGCCCCAGACAGGGAGGCACTGAAGCTTTCTTT. Protein product: CASSPRQGGTEAFF.

The chain carries TRBV27 and TRBJ1-4, with TRBD1 identical over 9 bases. Germline assignment: CDR1 MNHEY and CDR2 SMNVEV (reference sequence). This CDR3 has 16 amino acids. Unmatched junction bases numbered 4, after V lost 2 bases and J lost 3 bases. The CDR3 DNA is TGTGCCAGCAGTTTACTACAGGGGGCGGCTAATGAAAAACTGTTTTTT. Its translation: CASSLLQGAANEKLFF.

The CDR3 reads CASSESGGRDSPLHF. In DNA, the CDR3 is TGTGCCAGCAGTGAATCCGGGGGGAGGGATTCACCCCTCCACTTT. The V gene is TRBV2, the J gene TRBJ1-6; tentative D call: TRBD1 (5 bases). The V gene's germline CDR1 is SNHLY and CDR2 FYNNEI. The CDR3 consists of 15 residues. The V end was cut by 2 bases, the J end by 8 bases, with 13 bases between.

This chain connects TRBV6-6 to TRBJ1-1; unclear D gene. Trimming took 5 bases from V and 5 from J, leaving 15 bases between them. CDR3 length equals 14 residues. Germline V lookup: CDR1 MNHNY, CDR2 SVGAGI (reference sequence). This chain's CDR3 is CASSTIDRWTEAFF. The CDR3 DNA follows: TGTGCCAGCAGTACTATTGACCGGTGGACTGAAGCTTTCTTT.

The chain employs TRBV7-3 and TRBJ2-2; D not resolved. The CDR3 is 15 amino acids. Looked up from germline, CDR1 is SGHTA and CDR2 is FQGTGA. Deletions cut 5 bases from V and 0 bases from J, with 10 bases between. CDR3 sequence reads: CASSAWSANTGELFF. The CDR3 DNA sequence: TGTGCCAGCAGCGCCTGGTCCGCGAACACCGGGGAGCTGTTTTTT.

This chain links TRBV7-2 with TRBJ2-7, with TRBD2 matching 8 bases. Trimming cost V 3 bases and J 0 bases; bases outside gene matches: 4. Looked up from germline, CDR1 is SGHTA and CDR2 is FQGNSA. This CDR3 contains 15 residues. The DNA for the CDR3 is TGTGCCAGCAGCTTTGGGCTAGCGGGCTCCTACGAGCAGTACTTC. This codes for CASSFGLAGSYEQYF.

This clone has a handful of counts. Other nucleotide sequences from this sample produce the same CDR3. J is TRBJ2-7 and V is TRBV27; unclear D gene. V gave up 8 bases and J gave up 4 bases, with 9 bases separating them. This CDR3 contains 11 residues. Germline CDR1 is MNHEY and CDR2 is SMNVEV (reference sequence). CDR3 nucleotides: TGTGCCAGCTCCGGCGGATACGAGCAGTACTTC. Protein sequence: CASSGGYEQYF.

The chain is built from TRBV7-3 and TRBJ2-1; a weak D match, TRBD1 (6 bases). Germline V gives CDR1 SGHTA, CDR2 FQGTGA. This CDR3 has 16 residues. Deletions cut 5 bases from V and 5 bases from J, with 19 bases between. The CDR3 sequence is CASSPGWDKANNEQFF. In DNA, the CDR3 is TGTGCCAGCAGCCCCGGGTGGGACAAGGCCAACAATGAGCAGTTCTTC.

This clone appeared a single time. CDR3 nucleotides: TGTGCCAGCAGTACGGGAGGAGGGGACTGGGGCTACACCTTC. It is translated as CASSTGGGDWGYTF. The chain is built from TRBV27 and TRBJ1-2; tentatively, D is TRBD1 (5 bases). From germline, CDR1 is MNHEY and CDR2 SMNVEV (reference sequence). V lost 5 bases, J lost 8 bases, and 18 bases lay in between. The CDR3 covers 14 residues.

This chain joins TRBV29-1 and TRBJ1-1; no firm D call. Germline CDR1 reads SQVTM; CDR2 reads ANQGSEA. V was cut by 4 bases and J by 3 bases, with 9 bases left in between. CDR3 length equals 12 residues. CDR3 amino acids: CSVVWVDTEAFF. DNA for the CDR3: TGCAGCGTTGTGTGGGTGGACACTGAAGCTTTCTTT.

The CDR3 is CASGPSRPQHF. The CDR3 region has the DNA TGTGCTAGTGGTCCGTCGAGGCCCCAGCATTTT. The chain links TRBV12-5 to TRBJ1-5; D call uncertain. V lost 5 bases, J lost 9 bases, and 8 bases lay in between. The CDR3 runs 11 residues. Germline values: CDR1 LGHNT, CDR2 FRNRAP.

The CDR3 sequence is CASSIVGESLDEQFF. Here the CDR3 DNA reads TGTGCCAGTAGTATAGTTGGAGAGTCCCTGGATGAGCAGTTCTTC. This sequence joins TRBV19 and TRBJ2-1; D is ambiguous. Germline lookup yields CDR1 LNHDA and CDR2 SQIVND (reference sequence). The V gene lost 1 base and the J gene lost 8 bases, with 15 bases spanning the gap. The CDR3 extends over 15 amino acids.

This rearrangement joins TRBV5-1 to TRBJ1-2; D might be TRBD1 (5 bases). The V gene's germline CDR1 is SGHRS and CDR2 YFSETQ. Trimming left V 6 bases short and J 9 bases short, with 15 bases between. The CDR3 sequence is 12 residues long. CDR3 sequence: CASIGAGPSYTF. Written as DNA, the CDR3 is TGCGCCAGCATCGGAGCGGGACCTAGCTACACCTTC. Filled out from reference TRBV5-1 and TRBJ1-2, the complete variable domain reads KAGVTQTPRYLIKTRGQQVTLSCSPISGHRSVSWYQQTPGQGLQFLFEYFSETQRNKGNFPGRFSGRQFSNSRSEMNVSTLELGDSALYLCASIGAGPSYTFGSGTRLTVV.

V gene TRBV9 combines with J gene TRBJ1-2; 7 bases map to TRBD1. CDR1 is SGDLS, CDR2 YYNGEE, per germline. The CDR3 extends over 13 amino acids. Germline trimming cut 2 bases from V and 8 bases from J; bases unmatched to any gene: 6. CDR3 protein: CASSVEGARGYTF. In nucleotides, the CDR3 is TGTGCCAGCAGCGTGGAGGGGGCGAGGGGCTACACCTTC.

This chain joins TRBV9 and TRBJ2-1; possibly TRBD2 for D (5 bases). The CDR3 is 12 residues long. The V and J ends lost 5 bases and 6 bases respectively, with 9 bases between them. CDR1 is SGDLS, CDR2 YYNGEE, per germline. The CDR3 region is CASSRTVNEQFF. The CDR3 DNA is TGTGCCAGCAGTCGGACTGTCAATGAGCAGTTCTTC.

The chain combines TRBV13 with TRBJ1-4; D call uncertain. Trimming left V 3 bases short and J 0 bases short, with 14 bases between. This CDR3 has 17 residues. Germline CDR1 and CDR2: PRHDT and FYEKMQ (reference sequence). CDR3 amino acids: CASSFKPGPSTNEKLFF. CDR3 in DNA: TGTGCCAGCAGCTTTAAGCCAGGCCCGTCAACTAATGAAAAACTGTTTTTT.

V gene TRBV7-9 combines with J gene TRBJ1-2; a weak D match, TRBD1 (5 bases). Germline V gene sequence: CDR1 SEHNR, CDR2 FQNEAQ (reference sequence). The V and J ends lost 7 bases and 4 bases respectively, with 13 bases between them. CDR3 length equals 13 residues. The DNA of the CDR3 is TGTGCCAGCAACCGCGGGGGAAGCTATGGCTACACCTTC. This sequence encodes CASNRGGSYGYTF.